This T cell receptor beta chain was identified in a study of cytomegalovirus exposure and HLA in healthy donors. The overall study: Tens of millions of unique TCRs from HLA-typed donors made up an early data release. Findings and caveats of the study: With DRB1 most and HLA-C fewest, TCR association rates differed between HLA loci in a later analysis. A further, later analysis showed that HLA-associated TCR beta chains (compared with equally common others) were more clonally expanded.

About this clone: Its antigen remains unknown.

Germline CDR1 is LNHDA and CDR2 is SQIVND (reference sequence). This CDR3 comprises 14 residues. V dropped 4 bases and J dropped 8; count of bases not matched to a gene: 5. The PCR was carried out with 60 Vbeta primers and 13 Jbeta primers. Generated by immunoSEQ multiplex PCR, the TCRdb table keeps only in-frame clones and is missing some. Of roughly 120,000 clones detected, approximately 81% appear once; the ten largest clones hold 2%. This sequence was found in a man in his late teens or twenties in good health and CMV-seronegative. Sequencing was performed on PBMCs. V is TRBV19 and J is TRBJ2-1, with TRBD2 identical over 10 bases. The CDR3 protein is CASSNGGLAYEQFF. The CDR3 DNA is TGTGCCAGTAGTAATGGGGGACTAGCGTATGAGCAGTTCTTC.